This T cell receptor (beta chain) originates from a study of T-cell memory formation after mild COVID-19. Study-level information: TCR clusters were mostly confined to one donor each.

General study findings and limits: Proof of SARS-CoV-2 specificity was absent for the second-wave clones that crested on day 37.

Regarding this clonotype: Its antigen is unknown.

MiXCR was run by TCRdb on the 5' RACE reads, yielding one entry per CDR3 protein. The sample consists of 400,000 to 500,000 distinct CDR3 sequences, over 15% of them appearing once. This sequence originates from an adult woman who had mild COVID-19 (a few samples of this study predate the infection). Cell type and time point are not known. Sequencing used PBMCs or a T cell subset sorted from them (not recorded which).

The CDR3 region has the DNA TGCAGTGCAGATTGGGGGGGCACAGATACGCAGTATTTT. Translated: CSADWGGTDTQYF. The J gene is TRBJ2-3, the V gene TRBV20-1, with D perhaps TRBD2 (6 bases). Germline lookup yields CDR1 DFQATT and CDR2 SNEGSKA (reference sequence). Deletions cut 6 bases from V and 1 base from J, with 11 bases between. The CDR3 loop spans 13 amino acids.